This T cell receptor (beta chain) originates from a study of T cells in Graves' hyperthyroidism and ophthalmopathy. Overall study: At initial diagnosis, before any treatment had begun, peripheral blood was obtained.

V lost 7 bases and J 3 bases, leaving 15 bases between the germline ends. The CDR3 length is 14 residues. Per germline, CDR1 MNHEY and CDR2 SMNVEV (reference sequence). Researchers took RNA transcripts and amplified the TCR beta CDR3 regions from them. With the HTBI primer set, the TCR CDR3 went through a first round of RT-PCR. TCRdb itself ran the multiplex PCR reads through MiXCR, one entry per CDR3 protein. Of approximately 330,000 distinct CDR3 sequences listed, over 20% were seen once; the top ten hold around half. There are many counts of this clonotype. Stable Graves' hyperthyroidism denoted no ophthalmopathy progression over 18 months. Extraction of PBMCs used around 9.6 ml of fresh peripheral blood.

The clonotype originates from a woman aged 45-59 years with Graves' hyperthyroidism. The source material was blood. The chain combines TRBV27 with TRBJ1-1; D is ambiguous. CDR3 nucleotide sequence: TGTGCCAGCACCCGTGCGGGGTTGGACACTGAAGCTTTCTTT. It translates to CASTRAGLDTEAFF.